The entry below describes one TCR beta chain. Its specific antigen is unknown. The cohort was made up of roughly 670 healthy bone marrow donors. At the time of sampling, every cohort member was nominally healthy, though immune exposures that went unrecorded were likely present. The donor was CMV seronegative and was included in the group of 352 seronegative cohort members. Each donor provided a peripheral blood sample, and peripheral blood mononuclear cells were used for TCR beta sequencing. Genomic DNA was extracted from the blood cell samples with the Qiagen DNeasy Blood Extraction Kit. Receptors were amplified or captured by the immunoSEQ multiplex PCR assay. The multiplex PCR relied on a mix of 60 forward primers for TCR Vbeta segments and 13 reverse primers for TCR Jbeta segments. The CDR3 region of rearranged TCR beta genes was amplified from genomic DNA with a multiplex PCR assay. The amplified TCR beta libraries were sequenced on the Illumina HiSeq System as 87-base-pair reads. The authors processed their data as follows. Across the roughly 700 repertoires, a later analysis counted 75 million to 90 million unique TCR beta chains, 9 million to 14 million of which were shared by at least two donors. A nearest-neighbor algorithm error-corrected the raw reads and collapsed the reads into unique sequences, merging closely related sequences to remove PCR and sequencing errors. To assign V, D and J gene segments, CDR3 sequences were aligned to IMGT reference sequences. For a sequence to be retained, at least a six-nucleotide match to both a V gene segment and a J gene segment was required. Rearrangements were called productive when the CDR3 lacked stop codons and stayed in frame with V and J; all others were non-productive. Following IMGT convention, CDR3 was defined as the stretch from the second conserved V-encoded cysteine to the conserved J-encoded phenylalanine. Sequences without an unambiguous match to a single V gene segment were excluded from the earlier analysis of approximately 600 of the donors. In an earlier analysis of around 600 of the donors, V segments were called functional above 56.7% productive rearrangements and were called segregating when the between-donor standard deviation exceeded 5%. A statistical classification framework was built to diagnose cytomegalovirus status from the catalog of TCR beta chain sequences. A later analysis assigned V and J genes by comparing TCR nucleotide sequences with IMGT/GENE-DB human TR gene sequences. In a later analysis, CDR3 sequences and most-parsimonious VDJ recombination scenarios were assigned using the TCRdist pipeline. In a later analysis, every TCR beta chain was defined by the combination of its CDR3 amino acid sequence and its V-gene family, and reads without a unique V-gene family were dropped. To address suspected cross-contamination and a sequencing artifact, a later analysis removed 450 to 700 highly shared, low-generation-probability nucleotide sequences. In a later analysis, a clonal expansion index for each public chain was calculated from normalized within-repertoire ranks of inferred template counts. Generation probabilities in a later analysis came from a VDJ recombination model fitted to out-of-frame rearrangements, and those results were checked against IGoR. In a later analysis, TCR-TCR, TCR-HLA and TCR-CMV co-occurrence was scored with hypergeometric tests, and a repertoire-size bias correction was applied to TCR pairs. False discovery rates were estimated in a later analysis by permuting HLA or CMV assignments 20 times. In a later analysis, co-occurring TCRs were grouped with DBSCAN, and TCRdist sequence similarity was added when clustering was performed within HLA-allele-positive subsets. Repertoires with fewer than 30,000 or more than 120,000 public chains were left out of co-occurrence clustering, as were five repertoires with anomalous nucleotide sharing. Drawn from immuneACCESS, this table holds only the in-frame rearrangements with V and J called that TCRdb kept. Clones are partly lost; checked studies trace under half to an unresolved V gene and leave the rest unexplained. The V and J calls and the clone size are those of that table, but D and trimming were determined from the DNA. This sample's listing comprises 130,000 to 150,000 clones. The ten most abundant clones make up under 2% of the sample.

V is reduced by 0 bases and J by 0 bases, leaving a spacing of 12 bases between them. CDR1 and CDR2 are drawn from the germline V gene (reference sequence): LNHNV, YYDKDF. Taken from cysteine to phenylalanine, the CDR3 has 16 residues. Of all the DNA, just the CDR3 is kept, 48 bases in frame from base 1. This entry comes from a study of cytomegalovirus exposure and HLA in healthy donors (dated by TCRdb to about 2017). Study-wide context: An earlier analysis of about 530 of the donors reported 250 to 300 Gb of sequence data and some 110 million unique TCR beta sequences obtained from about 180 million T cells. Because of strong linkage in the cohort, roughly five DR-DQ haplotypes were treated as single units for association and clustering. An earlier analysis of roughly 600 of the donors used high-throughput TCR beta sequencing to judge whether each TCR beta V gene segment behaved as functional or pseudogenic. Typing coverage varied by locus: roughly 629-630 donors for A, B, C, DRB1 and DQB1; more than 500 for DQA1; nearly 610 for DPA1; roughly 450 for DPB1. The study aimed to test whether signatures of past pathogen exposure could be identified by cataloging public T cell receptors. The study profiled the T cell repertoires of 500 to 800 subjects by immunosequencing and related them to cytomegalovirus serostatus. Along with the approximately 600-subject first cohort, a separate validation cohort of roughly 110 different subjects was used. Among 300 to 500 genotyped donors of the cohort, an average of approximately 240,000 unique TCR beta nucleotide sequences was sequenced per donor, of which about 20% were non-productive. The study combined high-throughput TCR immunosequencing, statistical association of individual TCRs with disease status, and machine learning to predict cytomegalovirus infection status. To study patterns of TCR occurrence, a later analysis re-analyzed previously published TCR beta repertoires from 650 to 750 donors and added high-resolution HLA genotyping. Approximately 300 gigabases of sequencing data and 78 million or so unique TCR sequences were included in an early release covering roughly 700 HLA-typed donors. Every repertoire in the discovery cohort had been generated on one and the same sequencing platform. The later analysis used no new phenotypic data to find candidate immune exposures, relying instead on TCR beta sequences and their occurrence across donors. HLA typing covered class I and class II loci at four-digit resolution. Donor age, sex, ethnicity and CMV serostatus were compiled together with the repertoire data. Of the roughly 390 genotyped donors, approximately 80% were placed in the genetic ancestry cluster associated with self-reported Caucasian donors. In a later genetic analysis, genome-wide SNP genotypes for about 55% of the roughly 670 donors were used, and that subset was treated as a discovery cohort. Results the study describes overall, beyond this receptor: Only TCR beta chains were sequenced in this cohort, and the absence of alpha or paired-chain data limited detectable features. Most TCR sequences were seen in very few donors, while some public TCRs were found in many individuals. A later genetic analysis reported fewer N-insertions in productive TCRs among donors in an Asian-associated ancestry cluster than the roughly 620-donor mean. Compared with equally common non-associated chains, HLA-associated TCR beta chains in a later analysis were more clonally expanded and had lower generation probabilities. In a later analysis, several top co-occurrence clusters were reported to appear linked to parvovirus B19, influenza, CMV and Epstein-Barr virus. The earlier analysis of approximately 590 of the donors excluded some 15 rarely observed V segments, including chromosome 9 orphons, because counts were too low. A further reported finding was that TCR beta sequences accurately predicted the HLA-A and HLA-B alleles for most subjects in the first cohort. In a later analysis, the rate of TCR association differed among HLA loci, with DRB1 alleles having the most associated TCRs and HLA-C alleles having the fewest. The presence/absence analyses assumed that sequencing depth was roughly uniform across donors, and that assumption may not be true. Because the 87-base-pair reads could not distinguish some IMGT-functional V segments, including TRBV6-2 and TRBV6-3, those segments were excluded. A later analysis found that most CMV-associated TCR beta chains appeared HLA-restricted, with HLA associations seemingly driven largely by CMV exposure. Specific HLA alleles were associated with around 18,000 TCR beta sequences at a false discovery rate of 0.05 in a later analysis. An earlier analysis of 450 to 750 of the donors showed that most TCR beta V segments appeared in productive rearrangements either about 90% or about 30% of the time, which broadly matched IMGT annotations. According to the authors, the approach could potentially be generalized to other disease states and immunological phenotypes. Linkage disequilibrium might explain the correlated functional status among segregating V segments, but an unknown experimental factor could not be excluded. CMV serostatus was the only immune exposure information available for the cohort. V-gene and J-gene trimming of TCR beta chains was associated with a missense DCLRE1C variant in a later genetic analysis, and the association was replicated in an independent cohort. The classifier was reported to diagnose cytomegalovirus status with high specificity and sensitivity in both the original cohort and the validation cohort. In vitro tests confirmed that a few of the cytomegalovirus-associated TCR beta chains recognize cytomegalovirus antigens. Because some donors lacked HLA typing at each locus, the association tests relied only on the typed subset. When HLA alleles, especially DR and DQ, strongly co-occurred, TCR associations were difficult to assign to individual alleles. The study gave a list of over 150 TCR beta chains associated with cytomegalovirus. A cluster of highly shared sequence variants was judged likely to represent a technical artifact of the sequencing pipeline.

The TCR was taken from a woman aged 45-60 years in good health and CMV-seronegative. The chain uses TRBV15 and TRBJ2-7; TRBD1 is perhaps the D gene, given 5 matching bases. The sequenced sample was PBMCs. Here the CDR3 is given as CATSRERTMSSYEQYF. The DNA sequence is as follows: TGTGCCACCAGCAGAGAGAGGACAATGAGCTCCTACGAGCAGTACTTC.